The next 21 T cell receptor beta chains were all read from a single sample in a study of tumor-infiltrating lymphocytes in oesophageal squamous cell carcinoma. TCRdb passed the PCR reads through MiXCR, listing each CDR3 protein once. The table includes under 20,000 distinct CDR3 sequences, 40% to 45% detected once. Sequencing was carried out using esophageal tumor tissue. These receptors were taken from a male donor with esophageal squamous cell carcinoma.

Of note for this clonotype: The missing conserved phenylalanine or tryptophan at the end of this CDR3 makes a read error likely. The DNA is left out, because the CDR3 cannot be placed on it with certainty; the CDR3 is given as TCRdb lists it. This chain uses TRBV7-3 with TRBJ2-5; the tabulated D call, TRBD1, remains unverified against the DNA. CDR1 and CDR2 (germline): SGHTA, FQGTGA. The CDR3 has 14 residues if both end residues are counted. CDR3 region: CASSLGANSPLHFG.

CDR3 sequence: CASSVVQETQYF. The CDR3 nucleotides read TGTGCCAGCAGCGTAGTTCAAGAGACCCAGTACTTC. This chain connects TRBV2 to TRBJ2-5; D is unclear. CDR3 length: 12 amino acids. The V end was cut by 6 bases, the J end by 2 bases, with 7 bases between. In germline, CDR1 is SNHLY, CDR2 FYNNEI.

The chain links TRBV27 to TRBJ2-3; 16 bases align to TRBD2. Germline V gene data show CDR1 as MNHEY and CDR2 as SMNVEV (reference sequence). This CDR3 has 21 amino acids. V trimming: 5 bases; J trimming: 4 bases; junction bases outside the gene matches: 18. The CDR3 is CASSIGTSGRARYGLPDTQYF. The DNA for the CDR3 is TGTGCCAGCAGTATCGGGACTAGCGGGAGGGCCAGGTATGGATTGCCAGATACGCAGTATTTT.

This rearrangement joins TRBV18 to TRBJ2-5; 9 positions match TRBD2. The CDR3 runs 15 residues. Germline CDR1 KGHSH, CDR2 LQKENI. Losses at the gene ends were 6 bases for V and 5 bases for J; bases not matched to a gene: 10. The CDR3 is CASSPSSGSRETQYF. CDR3 DNA: TGTGCCAGCTCCCCTAGTAGCGGGAGTCGGGAGACCCAGTACTTC.

The chain's CDR3 is CASSKAITGGTDTQYF. The CDR3 coding sequence is TGTGCCAGCAGTAAAGCGATAACAGGGGGGACAGATACGCAGTACTTC. The genes are TRBV6-6 and TRBJ2-6, with 8 positions matching TRBD1. The end of the DNA fits TRBJ2-7 better, so the J call may be wrong. CDR3 length: 16 residues. Germline loops: CDR1 MNHNY, CDR2 SVGAGI (reference sequence).

The rearrangement joins TRBV24-1 to TRBJ2-1, with TRBD2 matching 7 bases. The closer fit of TRBJ2-5 to the DNA end suggests the J call may be wrong. CDR1 and CDR2 (germline): KGHDR, SFDVKD. This CDR3 spans 17 amino acids. CDR3 protein: CATSDFSPRLAGETQYF. For the CDR3, the DNA is TGTGCCACCAGTGATTTCTCCCCGAGACTAGCAGGAGAGACCCAGTACTTC.

The V call is TRBV7-6, the J call TRBJ2-1; possibly TRBD1 or TRBD2 for D (7 bases each). Germline lookup yields CDR1 SGHVS and CDR2 FNYEAQ. The CDR3 spans 12 residues. Deletions cut 5 bases from V and 8 bases from J, with 10 bases between. CDR3 sequence (DNA): TGTGCCAGCAGCCAGGGGGGGGATGAGCAGTTCTTC. This sequence encodes CASSQGGDEQFF.

Details on this clonotype: At one boundary the junction diverges from the germline segment, which might be a read error. The V gene is TRBV12-3 or TRBV12-4, the J gene TRBJ2-5; D gene unclear. The CDR3 is 14 residues long. The CDR3 spells CASSLWGNWNEQFF. The CDR3 region has the DNA TGTGCCAGCAGTTTATGGGGAAACTGGAATGAGCAATTCTTC.

This clonotype appeared many times. V usage is TRBV4-1 and J usage is TRBJ2-5; tentatively, D is TRBD1 or TRBD2 (5 bases each). The DNA matches TRBJ2-7 better at its end, which makes the J call doubtful. There are 15 residues in the CDR3. Germline V gene lookup returns CDR1 MGHRA and CDR2 YSYEKL. The CDR3 DNA reads TGCGCCAGCAGCCAATCTCATCCGGGACCCTACGAGCAGTACTTC. Protein sequence: CASSQSHPGPYEQYF.

This clonotype came up once. V usage is TRBV6-2 or TRBV6-3 and J usage is TRBJ2-3, with D hard to call. The CDR3 contains 16 residues. Germline V gives CDR1 MNHEY, CDR2 SVGEGT. Trimming pared 0 bases from V and 1 base from J, leaving 11 bases between. In DNA form, the CDR3 reads TGTGCCAGCAGTTACTCGGCGGTTAGACGCACAGATACGCAGTATTTT. As protein: CASSYSAVRRTDTQYF.

The rearrangement joins TRBV7-8 to TRBJ2-7; D is perhaps TRBD2 (6 bases). The J call may be incorrect, as the DNA end agrees better with TRBJ2-1. The CDR3 has 13 amino acids. From germline, CDR1 is SGHVS and CDR2 FQNEAQ. The CDR3 protein is CASSSQEGLEQFF. The CDR3 bases are TGTGCCAGCAGCTCCCAGGAGGGTTTGGAGCAGTTCTTC.

The chain has TRBV7-4 and TRBJ2-2; tentatively, D is TRBD2 (5 bases). Germline V gene data show CDR1 as SGHVT and CDR2 as SQSDAQ. This CDR3 spans 14 amino acids. Trimming pared 5 bases from V and 3 bases from J, leaving 10 bases between. The CDR3 DNA sequence: TGTGCCAGCAGCCTTACTAGAGACACCGGGGAGCTGTTTTTT. It yields the protein CASSLTRDTGELFF. Filled out from reference TRBV7-4 and TRBJ2-2, the complete variable domain reads GAGVSQSPRYKVAKRGRDVALRCDSISGHVTLYWYRQTLGQGSEVLTYSQSDAQRDKSGRPSGRFSAERPERSVSTLKIQRTEQGDSAVYLCASSLTRDTGELFFGEGSRLTVL.

This chain links TRBV5-1 with TRBJ2-5; D is unresolved. Germline V gene lookup returns CDR1 SGHRS and CDR2 YFSETQ. Trimming took 1 base from V and 5 from J, leaving 12 bases between them. CDR3 length: 14 amino acids. CDR3 protein: CASSLPQTRETQYF. Here the CDR3 DNA reads TGCGCCAGCAGCTTGCCACAAACCCGGGAGACCCAGTACTTC.

This clonotype is medium-sized. J is TRBJ2-5 and V is TRBV6-1, with a weak D call TRBD1 (6 bases). The CDR3 has 13 residues. The germline gives CDR1 MNHNS, CDR2 SASEGT. With 5 bases removed from V and 4 bases from J, the gap between germline ends came to 11 bases. The CDR3 spells CASSLAGVETQYF. CDR3 DNA: TGTGCCAGCAGTTTGGCAGGGGTAGAGACCCAGTACTTC.

The rearrangement links TRBV7-4 to TRBJ1-1, with 7 bases identical to TRBD1. Germline V gene data show CDR1 as SGHVT and CDR2 as SQSDAQ. Germline trimming cut 5 bases from V and 1 base from J; bases unmatched to any gene: 7. The CDR3 totals 15 residues. CDR3 region: CASSAAGGKNTEAFF. The CDR3 DNA sequence: TGTGCCAGCAGCGCTGCAGGGGGTAAGAACACTGAAGCTTTCTTT. Variable domain in full (rest from reference TRBV7-4 and TRBJ1-1): GAGVSQSPRYKVAKRGRDVALRCDSISGHVTLYWYRQTLGQGSEVLTYSQSDAQRDKSGRPSGRFSAERPERSVSTLKIQRTEQGDSAVYLCASSAAGGKNTEAFFGQGTRLTVV.

At least ten counts were recorded for this clonotype. The rearrangement uses TRBV24-1 and TRBJ1-4; the D gene is possibly TRBD1 (6 bases). Per germline, CDR1 KGHDR and CDR2 SFDVKD. V dropped 4 bases and J dropped 3 bases, with 11 bases sitting between them. The CDR3 extends over 15 amino acids. The CDR3 loop is CATSDPGAANEKLFF. The CDR3 DNA sequence: TGTGCCACCAGTGACCCAGGGGCGGCTAATGAAAAACTGTTTTTT.

J is TRBJ2-3 and V is TRBV6-6; maybe TRBD2 (5 bases). Trimming cost V 7 bases and J 11 bases, with 22 bases left between them. This CDR3 contains 14 residues. Germline CDR1 is MNHNY and CDR2 is SVGAGI (reference sequence). The CDR3 here is CASKYPDTSYEQYF. As DNA, the CDR3 is TGTGCCAGCAAATATCCCGACACTAGTTACGAGCAGTATTTT.

This chain uses TRBV7-9 with TRBJ2-4; D is undetermined. The J call may not be correct, given that the DNA end is closer to TRBJ2-5. The CDR3 sequence is 12 residues long. CDR1 is SEHNR, CDR2 FQNEAQ, per germline (reference sequence). In DNA form, the CDR3 reads TGTGCCAGCAGCCCTCCCCAAGAGACCCAGTACTTC. Residues: CASSPPQETQYF.

V and J are TRBV4-1 and TRBJ2-1, with 10 bases identical to TRBD2. CDR1 and CDR2 from the germline V gene are MGHRA and YSYEKL. V shed 0 bases, J shed 0 bases, and the junction held 11 bases outside the gene matches. The CDR3 contains 20 residues. The CDR3 reads CASSQDRERGGQFSYNEQFF. The CDR3 nucleotides read TGCGCCAGCAGCCAAGATCGAGAGCGGGGGGGCCAGTTCTCCTACAATGAGCAGTTCTTC.

This clonotype was seen a single time. This may be a read error: a much more frequent sequence differs by one nucleotide. The chain links TRBV19 to TRBJ2-7; the match to TRBD1 covers 8 bases. Germline trimming cut 5 bases from V and 7 bases from J; bases unmatched to any gene: 7. The CDR3 consists of 13 residues. The germline V gene has CDR1 LNHDA and CDR2 SQIVND (reference sequence). CDR3 amino acids: CASSAGQASEQYF. The CDR3, as DNA: TGTGCCAGTAGTGCGGGACAGGCCTCGGAGCAGTACTTC. Full variable domain (remainder filled in from reference TRBV19 and TRBJ2-7): DGGITQSPKYLFRKEGQNVTLSCEQNLNHDAMYWYRQDPGQGLRLIYYSQIVNDFQKGDIAEGYSVSREKKESFPLTVTSAQKNPTAFYLCASSAGQASEQYFGPGTRLTVT.

V and J are TRBV7-8 and TRBJ2-4, with D possibly matching TRBD2 (5 bases). The J call could be wrong; TRBJ2-7 is a better fit for the DNA end. Germline assignment: CDR1 SGHVS and CDR2 FQNEAQ. The CDR3 has 14 residues. The CDR3 protein is CASSLAGSVYEQYF. CDR3 DNA sequence: TGTGCCAGCAGCTTAGCGGGGAGTGTCTACGAGCAGTACTTC.